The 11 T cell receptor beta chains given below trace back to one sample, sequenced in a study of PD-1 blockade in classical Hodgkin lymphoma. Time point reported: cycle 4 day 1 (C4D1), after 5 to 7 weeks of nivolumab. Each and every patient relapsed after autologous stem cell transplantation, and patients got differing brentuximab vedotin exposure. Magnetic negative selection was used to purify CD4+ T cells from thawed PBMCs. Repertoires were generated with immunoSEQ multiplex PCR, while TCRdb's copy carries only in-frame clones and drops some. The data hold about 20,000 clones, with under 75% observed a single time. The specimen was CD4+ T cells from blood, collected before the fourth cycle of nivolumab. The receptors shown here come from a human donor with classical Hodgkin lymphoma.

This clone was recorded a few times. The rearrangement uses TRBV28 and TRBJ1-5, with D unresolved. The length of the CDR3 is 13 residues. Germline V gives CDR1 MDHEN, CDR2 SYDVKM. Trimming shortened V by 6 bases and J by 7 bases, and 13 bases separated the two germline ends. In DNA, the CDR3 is TGTGCCAGCAGGCCTCGAGTGCTCCAGCCCCAGCATTTT. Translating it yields CASRPRVLQPQHF.

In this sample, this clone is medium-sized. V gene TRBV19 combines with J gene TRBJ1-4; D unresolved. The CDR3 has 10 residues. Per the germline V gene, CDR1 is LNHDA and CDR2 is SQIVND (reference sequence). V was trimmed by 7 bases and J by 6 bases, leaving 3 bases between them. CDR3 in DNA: TGTGCCAGTAAGGATGAAAAACTGTTTTTT. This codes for CASKDEKLFF. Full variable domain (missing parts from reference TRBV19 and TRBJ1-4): DGGITQSPKYLFRKEGQNVTLSCEQNLNHDAMYWYRQDPGQGLRLIYYSQIVNDFQKGDIAEGYSVSREKKESFPLTVTSAQKNPTAFYLCASKDEKLFFGSGTQLSVL.

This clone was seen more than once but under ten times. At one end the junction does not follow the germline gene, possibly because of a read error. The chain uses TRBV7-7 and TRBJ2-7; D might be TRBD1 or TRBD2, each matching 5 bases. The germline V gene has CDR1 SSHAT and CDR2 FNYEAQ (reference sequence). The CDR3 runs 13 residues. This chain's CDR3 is CASSPQGAYEQYF. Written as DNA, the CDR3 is TGTGCTAGCAGCCCTCAGGGAGCCTACGAGCAGTACTTC.

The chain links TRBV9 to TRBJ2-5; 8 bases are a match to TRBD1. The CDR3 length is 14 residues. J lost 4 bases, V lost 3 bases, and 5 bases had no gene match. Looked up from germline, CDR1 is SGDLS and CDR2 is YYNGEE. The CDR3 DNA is TGTGCCAGCAGCGGGCCTACAGGGGGAGAGACCCAGTACTTC. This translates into CASSGPTGGETQYF.

Here the CDR3 DNA reads TGTGCCAGCAGTGAATACGGGCGGGGGGATACAGATACGCAGTATTTT. Residues: CASSEYGRGDTDTQYF. The V and J genes are TRBV25-1 and TRBJ2-3; TRBD2 aligns across 8 bases. The CDR3 is made up of 16 amino acids. The germline gives CDR1 MGHDK, CDR2 SYGVNS. With V trimmed by 0 bases and J by 3 bases, 5 bases remained unmatched.

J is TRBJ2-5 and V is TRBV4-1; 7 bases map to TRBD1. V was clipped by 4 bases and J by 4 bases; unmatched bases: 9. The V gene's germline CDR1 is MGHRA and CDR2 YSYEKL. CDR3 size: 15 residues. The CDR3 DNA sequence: TGCGCCAGCAGCCGAACCCCTGGGACAGTAGAGACCCAGTACTTC. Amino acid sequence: CASSRTPGTVETQYF.

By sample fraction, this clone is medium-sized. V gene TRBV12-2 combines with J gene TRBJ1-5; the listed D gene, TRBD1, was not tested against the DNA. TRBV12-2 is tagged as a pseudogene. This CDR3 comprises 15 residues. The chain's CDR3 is CASRFRDMSNQPQHF. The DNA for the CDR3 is TGTGCAAGTCGCTTCCGGGACATGAGCAATCAGCCCCAGCATTTT.

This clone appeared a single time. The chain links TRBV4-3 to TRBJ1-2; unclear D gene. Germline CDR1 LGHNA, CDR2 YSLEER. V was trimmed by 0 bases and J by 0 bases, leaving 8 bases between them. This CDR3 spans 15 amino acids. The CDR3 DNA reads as TGCGCCAGCAGCCAAGATACGAACCCTAACTATGGCTACACCTTC. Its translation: CASSQDTNPNYGYTF.

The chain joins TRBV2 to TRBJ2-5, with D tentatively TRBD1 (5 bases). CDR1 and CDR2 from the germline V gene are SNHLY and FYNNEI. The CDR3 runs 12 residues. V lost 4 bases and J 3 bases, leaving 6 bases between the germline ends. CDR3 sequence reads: CASSVREETQYF. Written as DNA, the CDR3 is TGTGCCAGCAGTGTCAGGGAAGAGACCCAGTACTTC. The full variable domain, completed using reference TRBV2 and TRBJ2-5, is EPEVTQTPSHQVTQMGQEVILRCVPISNHLYFYWYRQILGQKVEFLVSFYNNEISEKSEIFDDQFSVERPDGSNFTLKIRSTKLEDSAMYFCASSVREETQYFGPGTRLLVL.

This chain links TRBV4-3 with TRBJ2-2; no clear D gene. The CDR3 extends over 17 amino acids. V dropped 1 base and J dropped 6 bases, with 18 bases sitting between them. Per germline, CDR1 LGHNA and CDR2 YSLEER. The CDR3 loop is CASSQAPRSYISGELFF. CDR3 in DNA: TGCGCCAGCAGCCAAGCCCCGAGGAGCTATATTTCCGGGGAGCTGTTTTTT.

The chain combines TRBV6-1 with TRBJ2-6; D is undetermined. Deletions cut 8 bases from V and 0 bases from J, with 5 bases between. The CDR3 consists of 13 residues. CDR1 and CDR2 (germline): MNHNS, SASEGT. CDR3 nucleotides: TGTGCCAGCGAAAGCTCTGGGGCCAACGTCCTGACTTTC. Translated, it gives CASESSGANVLTF.